The text below deals with one T cell receptor beta chain. Its antigen remains unknown. Germline V CDR1 and CDR2: MGHDK, SYGVNS. This CDR3 region has 16 residues. The J segment lost 0 bases and the V segment lost 2 bases, leaving 4 bases of the junction unmatched. The record originates from a study of CD8+ T cells in alopecia areata. Findings and limits, study-wide: Lesional scalp displayed greater clonality than normal scalp, most notably in alopecia totalis/universalis. Scalp clonality and expanded CD8+ clones among the top 100 were significantly decreased by tofacitinib.

The treatment was: oral pan-JAK inhibitor, 5-10 mg twice daily. Samples from alopecia areata patients were lesional scalp punch biopsies and peripheral blood. PBMCs served as the source from which CD4+ and CD8+ T cells were sorted. In each case, RNA was isolated and then reverse transcribed into cDNA as the sequencing template. Sequencing was performed with immunoSEQ multiplex PCR; in TCRdb, only in-frame clones are kept and a portion is missing. The repertoire consists of 95,000 to 110,000 clones, with roughly 89% occurring once and the leading ten covering over 20%. J is TRBJ2-7 and V is TRBV25-1, with 10 positions matching TRBD1. This clonotype originated in a human donor with alopecia areata. The sample was CD8+ T cells sorted from blood, taken at week 24, from a patient treated with tofacitinib. DNA of the CDR3: TGTGCCAGCAGTGAAGTGGGACAGGGGATCTCCTACGAGCAGTACTTC. Protein product: CASSEVGQGISYEQYF.